This is a list of T cell receptor beta chains from one sample in a study of long-term antiretroviral therapy in people with HIV. Measured with immunoSEQ multiplex PCR; TCRdb has only the in-frame clones, and not every one. The data hold tens of thousands of clones, with about nine tenths observed a single time. The specimen comprised unsorted PBMCs, sampled 5 to 5.5 years after starting antiretroviral therapy. The receptors shown here come from a woman aged 35 to 49 with HIV. CDR3s include the opening cysteine and the closing phenylalanine or tryptophan. Each record gives: J gene, V gene, D gene, clone size, CDR3 DNA, CDR3 protein. D genes are given only for firm matches. Clone size is not always given. Where it is, it says once, few, many or a class for expanded clones.

j_gene: TRBJ1-1
v_gene: TRBV15
d_gene: .
abundance: .
CDR3nt: TGTGCCACCAGCAGAGATTATGGGTCCGGGGAAGGTGCAGCTTTCTTT
CDR3aa: CATSRDYGSGEGAAFF

j_gene: TRBJ2-1
v_gene: TRBV7-2
d_gene: .
abundance: .
CDR3nt: TGTGCCAGCAGCTTACTACTGGGTGAGCAGTTCTTC
CDR3aa: CASSLLLGEQFF

j_gene: TRBJ2-7
v_gene: TRBV18
d_gene: TRBD2
abundance: .
CDR3nt: TGTGCCAGCTCACCCTCTAGCGGGGGCTCCTACGAGCAGTACTTC
CDR3aa: CASSPSSGGSYEQYF

j_gene: TRBJ1-1
v_gene: TRBV5-4
d_gene: .
abundance: .
CDR3nt: TGTGCCAGCAGCTGGAGGGGCCCGGGTAACACTGAAGCTTTCTTT
CDR3aa: CASSWRGPGNTEAFF

j_gene: TRBJ2-3
v_gene: TRBV7-8
d_gene: TRBD2
abundance: .
CDR3nt: TGTGCCAGCACCACCCCGCGGGGGGGGATCGATACGCAGTATTTT
CDR3aa: CASTTPRGGIDTQYF

j_gene: TRBJ1-2
v_gene: TRBV19
d_gene: .
abundance: .
CDR3nt: TGTGCCAGTAGTATAGGGGTTGGGCTTAACTATGGCTACACCTTC
CDR3aa: CASSIGVGLNYGYTF

j_gene: TRBJ2-1
v_gene: TRBV11-3
d_gene: .
abundance: .
CDR3nt: TGTGCCAGCAGCTTTCAGGGGGGCGAGCAGTTCTTC
CDR3aa: CASSFQGGEQFF

j_gene: TRBJ2-1
v_gene: TRBV29-1
d_gene: TRBD2
abundance: .
CDR3nt: TGCAGCGTTGAAGATTGGCGGGGGGGTAACAATGAGCAGTTCTTC
CDR3aa: CSVEDWRGGNNEQFF

j_gene: TRBJ2-4
v_gene: TRBV6-1
d_gene: .
abundance: once
CDR3nt: TGTGCCAGCAGGGCGGGACCGAAAAACATTCAGTACTTC
CDR3aa: CASRAGPKNIQYF

j_gene: TRBJ1-1
v_gene: TRBV7-9
d_gene: .
abundance: .
CDR3nt: TGTGCCAGCAGCTTAGTGATAGGCTACACTGAAGCTTTCTTT
CDR3aa: CASSLVIGYTEAFF

j_gene: TRBJ2-5
v_gene: TRBV18
d_gene: TRBD1
abundance: .
CDR3nt: TGTGCCAGCTCACCAGGGACAGGGAACTGGGAGACCCAGTACTTC
CDR3aa: CASSPGTGNWETQYF

j_gene: TRBJ2-5
v_gene: TRBV9
d_gene: .
abundance: .
CDR3nt: TGTGCCAGCAGCCCTGGCCGCGGGGGCGGGGAGACCCAGTACTTC
CDR3aa: CASSPGRGGGETQYF

j_gene: TRBJ2-2
v_gene: TRBV11-3
d_gene: TRBD2
abundance: .
CDR3nt: TGTGCCAGCAGCGGGGGAGGTAGCGGGACCACCGGGGAGCTGTTTTTT
CDR3aa: CASSGGGSGTTGELFF

j_gene: TRBJ2-7
v_gene: TRBV11-2
d_gene: TRBD1
abundance: .
CDR3nt: TGTGCCAGCACCTGGGACAGGGGAACCTACGAGCAGTACTTC
CDR3aa: CASTWDRGTYEQYF

j_gene: TRBJ1-2
v_gene: TRBV12-2
d_gene: .
abundance: .
CDR3nt: TGTGCAAGTCGCTTAGCGGGGAGGGATCAGTTTGGCTACACCTTC
CDR3aa: CASRLAGRDQFGYTF

j_gene: TRBJ1-3
v_gene: TRBV4-1
d_gene: .
abundance: .
CDR3nt: TGCGCCAGCAGCCCTGAACCGGGACTCAGCTCTGGAAACACCATATATTTT
CDR3aa: CASSPEPGLSSGNTIYF

j_gene: TRBJ2-7
v_gene: TRBV2
d_gene: TRBD2
abundance: .
CDR3nt: TGTGCCAGCAATTACCTGGGGGGGGATCGCGAGCAGTACTTC
CDR3aa: CASNYLGGDREQYF

j_gene: TRBJ2-3
v_gene: TRBV7-9
d_gene: .
abundance: .
CDR3nt: TGTGCCAGCAGCGCCCTGGCGGGGGCGACAGATACGCAGTATTTT
CDR3aa: CASSALAGATDTQYF

j_gene: TRBJ1-1
v_gene: TRBV2
d_gene: .
abundance: .
CDR3nt: TGTGCCAGCACTCCGCTGGGGACTGAAGCTTTCTTT
CDR3aa: CASTPLGTEAFF

j_gene: TRBJ2-7
v_gene: TRBV11-2
d_gene: .
abundance: .
CDR3nt: TGTGCCAGCAGCTCGGGAGTTACCTACGAGCAGTACTTC
CDR3aa: CASSSGVTYEQYF

j_gene: TRBJ2-1
v_gene: TRBV11-2
d_gene: TRBD2
abundance: .
CDR3nt: TGTGCCAGCAGCTTACTCGGGAGGGCCTCCTACAATGAGCAGTTCTTC
CDR3aa: CASSLLGRASYNEQFF

j_gene: TRBJ2-7
v_gene: TRBV9
d_gene: .
abundance: once
CDR3nt: TGTGCCAGCAGCGTAGGACACTCCTACGAGCAGTACTTC
CDR3aa: CASSVGHSYEQYF

j_gene: TRBJ1-6
v_gene: TRBV6-5
d_gene: .
abundance: .
CDR3nt: TGTGCCAGCAGTTATGAAAGTGACCTACCCCTCCACTTT
CDR3aa: CASSYESDLPLHF

j_gene: TRBJ2-6
v_gene: TRBV5-1
d_gene: .
abundance: .
CDR3nt: TGCGCCAGCAGCTTCACTTCTGGGGCCAACGTCCTGACTTTC
CDR3aa: CASSFTSGANVLTF

j_gene: TRBJ1-6
v_gene: TRBV9
d_gene: TRBD1
abundance: .
CDR3nt: TGTGCCAGCAGCCAGGGGGGCTCCTATAATTCACCCCTCCACTTT
CDR3aa: CASSQGGSYNSPLHF

j_gene: TRBJ2-1
v_gene: TRBV27
d_gene: .
abundance: .
CDR3nt: TGTGCCAGCAGTTTAGCGGGGACCCACAATGAGCAGTTCTTC
CDR3aa: CASSLAGTHNEQFF